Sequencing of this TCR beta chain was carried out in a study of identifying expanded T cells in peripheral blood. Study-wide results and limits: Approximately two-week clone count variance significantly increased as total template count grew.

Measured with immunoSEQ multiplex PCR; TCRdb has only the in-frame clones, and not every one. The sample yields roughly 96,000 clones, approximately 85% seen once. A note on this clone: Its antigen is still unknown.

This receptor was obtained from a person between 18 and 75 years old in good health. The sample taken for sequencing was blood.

For the CDR3, the DNA is TGCGCCAGCAGCTTGGTGGGGTCTATTACAACTGAAGCTTTCTTT. Its protein is CASSLVGSITTEAFF. The chain employs TRBV5-1 and TRBJ1-1, with D unresolved. CDR3 length: 15 amino acids. Germline V gene data show CDR1 as SGHRS and CDR2 as YFSETQ. V shed 0 bases and J shed 5 bases, with 14 bases lying between them.